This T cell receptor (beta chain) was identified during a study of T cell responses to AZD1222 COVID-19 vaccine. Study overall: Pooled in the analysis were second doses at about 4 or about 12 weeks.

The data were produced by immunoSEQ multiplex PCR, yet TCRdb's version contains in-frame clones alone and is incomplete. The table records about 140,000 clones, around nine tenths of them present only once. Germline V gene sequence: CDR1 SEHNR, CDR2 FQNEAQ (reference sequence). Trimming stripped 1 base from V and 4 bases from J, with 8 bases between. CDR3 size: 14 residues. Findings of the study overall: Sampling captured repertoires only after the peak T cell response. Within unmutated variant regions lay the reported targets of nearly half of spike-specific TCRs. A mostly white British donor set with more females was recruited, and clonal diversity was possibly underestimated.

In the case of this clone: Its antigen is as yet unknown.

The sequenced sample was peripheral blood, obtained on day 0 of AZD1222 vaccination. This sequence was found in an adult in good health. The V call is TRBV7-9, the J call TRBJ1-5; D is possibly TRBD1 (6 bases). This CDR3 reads CASSLDDRNQPQHF. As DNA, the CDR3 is TGTGCCAGCAGCTTAGACGACAGGAATCAGCCCCAGCATTTT.